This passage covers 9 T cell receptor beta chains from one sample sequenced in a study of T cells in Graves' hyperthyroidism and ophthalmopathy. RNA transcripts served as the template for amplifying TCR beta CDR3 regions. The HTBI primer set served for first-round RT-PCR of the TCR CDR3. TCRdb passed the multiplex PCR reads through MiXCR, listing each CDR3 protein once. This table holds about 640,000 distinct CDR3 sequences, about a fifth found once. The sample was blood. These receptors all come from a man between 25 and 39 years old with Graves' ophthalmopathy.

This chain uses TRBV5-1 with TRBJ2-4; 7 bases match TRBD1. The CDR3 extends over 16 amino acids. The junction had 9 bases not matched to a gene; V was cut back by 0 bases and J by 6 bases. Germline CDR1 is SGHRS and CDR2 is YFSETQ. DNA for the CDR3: TGCGCCAGCAGCTTGGAGATGAGGGGGCGAGGAAACATTCAGTACTTC. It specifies CASSLEMRGRGNIQYF.

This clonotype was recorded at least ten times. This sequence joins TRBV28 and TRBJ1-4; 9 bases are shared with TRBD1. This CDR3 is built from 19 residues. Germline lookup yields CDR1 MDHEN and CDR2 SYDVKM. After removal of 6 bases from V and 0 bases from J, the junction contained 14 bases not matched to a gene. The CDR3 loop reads CASSLNFGDRASTNEKLFF. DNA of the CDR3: TGTGCCAGCAGCCTTAACTTTGGGGACAGGGCCTCAACTAATGAAAAACTGTTTTTT.

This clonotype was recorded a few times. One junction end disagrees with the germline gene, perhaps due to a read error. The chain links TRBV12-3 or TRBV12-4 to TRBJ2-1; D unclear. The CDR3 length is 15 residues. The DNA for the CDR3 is TGTGCCAGCAGTTTGCGCCCGAGCTCCTACAATGAGCGGTTCTTC. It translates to CASSLRPSSYNERFF.

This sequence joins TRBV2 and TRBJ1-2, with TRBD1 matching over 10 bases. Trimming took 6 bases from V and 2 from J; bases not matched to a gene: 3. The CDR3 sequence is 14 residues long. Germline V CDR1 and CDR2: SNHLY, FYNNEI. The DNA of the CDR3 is TGTGCCAGCAGCGAGGGACAGGGGAACTATGGCTACACCTTC. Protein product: CASSEGQGNYGYTF.

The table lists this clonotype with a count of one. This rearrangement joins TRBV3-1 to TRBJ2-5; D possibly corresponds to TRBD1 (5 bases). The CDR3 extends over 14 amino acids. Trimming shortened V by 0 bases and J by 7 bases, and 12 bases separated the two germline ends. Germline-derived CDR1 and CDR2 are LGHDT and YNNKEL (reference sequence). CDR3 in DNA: TGTGCCAGCAGCCAAGAGGGGCTGCCTGGGACCCAGTACTTC. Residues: CASSQEGLPGTQYF.

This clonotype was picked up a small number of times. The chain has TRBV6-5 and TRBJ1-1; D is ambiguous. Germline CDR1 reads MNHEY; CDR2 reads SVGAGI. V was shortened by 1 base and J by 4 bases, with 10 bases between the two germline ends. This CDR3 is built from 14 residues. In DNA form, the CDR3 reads TGTGCCAGCAGTTACTTTGAGGGTGGCACTGAAGCTTTCTTT. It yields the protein CASSYFEGGTEAFF.

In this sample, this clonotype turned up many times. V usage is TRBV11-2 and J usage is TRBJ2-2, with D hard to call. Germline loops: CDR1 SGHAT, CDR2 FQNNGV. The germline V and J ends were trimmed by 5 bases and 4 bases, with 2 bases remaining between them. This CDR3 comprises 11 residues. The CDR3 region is CASSTTGELFF. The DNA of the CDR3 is TGTGCCAGCAGCACCACCGGGGAGCTGTTTTTT.

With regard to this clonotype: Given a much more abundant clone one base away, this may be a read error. The CDR3 DNA reads TGTGCCAGCAGTTGGGGGGACAAGCAGTTCTTC. It translates to CASSWGDKQFF. The genes are TRBV28 and TRBJ2-1, with D perhaps given as TRBD1 or TRBD2 (6 bases each). The CDR3 runs to 11 residues. Trimming pared 4 bases from V and 11 bases from J, leaving 9 bases between. The germline gives CDR1 MDHEN, CDR2 SYDVKM.

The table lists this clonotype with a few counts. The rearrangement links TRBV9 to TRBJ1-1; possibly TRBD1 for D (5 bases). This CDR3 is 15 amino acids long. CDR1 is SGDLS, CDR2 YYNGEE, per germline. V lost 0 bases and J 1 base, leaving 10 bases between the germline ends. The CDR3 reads CASSVGGRANTEAFF. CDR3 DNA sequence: TGTGCCAGCAGCGTAGGTGGCAGGGCGAACACTGAAGCTTTCTTT.